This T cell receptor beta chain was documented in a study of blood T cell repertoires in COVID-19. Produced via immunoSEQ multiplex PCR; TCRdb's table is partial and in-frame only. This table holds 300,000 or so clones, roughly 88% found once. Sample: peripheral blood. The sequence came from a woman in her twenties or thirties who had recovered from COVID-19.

Written as DNA, the CDR3 is TGTGCCAGCAGGGGACAGGGGTCCTACAATGAGCAGTTCTTC. This translates into CASRGQGSYNEQFF. The chain combines TRBV28 with TRBJ2-1; 10 bases match TRBD1. The CDR3 covers 14 residues. Per germline, CDR1 MDHEN and CDR2 SYDVKM. J lost 1 base, V lost 6 bases, and 0 bases had no gene match.